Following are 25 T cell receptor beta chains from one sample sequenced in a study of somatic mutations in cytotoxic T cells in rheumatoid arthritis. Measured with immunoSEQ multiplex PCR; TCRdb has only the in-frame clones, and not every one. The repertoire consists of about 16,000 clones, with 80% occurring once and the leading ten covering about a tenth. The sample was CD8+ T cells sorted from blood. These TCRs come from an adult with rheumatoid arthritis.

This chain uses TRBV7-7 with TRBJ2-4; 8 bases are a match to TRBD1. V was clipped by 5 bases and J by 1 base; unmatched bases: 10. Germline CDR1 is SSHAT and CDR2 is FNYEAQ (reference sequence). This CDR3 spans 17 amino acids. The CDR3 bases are TGTGCCAGCAGCAAAACCGACAGGGGTCTGGCCAAAAACATTCAGTACTTC. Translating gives CASSKTDRGLAKNIQYF.

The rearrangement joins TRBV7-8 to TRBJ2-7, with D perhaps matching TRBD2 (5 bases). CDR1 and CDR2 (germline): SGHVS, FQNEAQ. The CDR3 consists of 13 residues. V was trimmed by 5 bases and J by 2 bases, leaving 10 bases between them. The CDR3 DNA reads TGTGCCAGCAGCCCCGTCGGGACCTACGAGCAGTACTTC. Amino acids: CASSPVGTYEQYF.

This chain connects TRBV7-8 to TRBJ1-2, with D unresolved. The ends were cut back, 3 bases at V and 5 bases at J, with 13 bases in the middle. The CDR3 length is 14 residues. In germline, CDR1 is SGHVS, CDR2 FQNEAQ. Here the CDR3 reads CASSFRPQQYGYTF. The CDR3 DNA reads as TGTGCCAGCAGCTTCAGACCCCAACAGTATGGCTACACCTTC. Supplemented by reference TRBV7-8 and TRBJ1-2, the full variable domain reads GAGVSQSPRYKVAKRGQDVALRCDPISGHVSLFWYQQALGQGPEFLTYFQNEAQLDKSGLPSDRFFAERPEGSVSTLKIQRTQQEDSAVYLCASSFRPQQYGYTFGSGTRLTVV.

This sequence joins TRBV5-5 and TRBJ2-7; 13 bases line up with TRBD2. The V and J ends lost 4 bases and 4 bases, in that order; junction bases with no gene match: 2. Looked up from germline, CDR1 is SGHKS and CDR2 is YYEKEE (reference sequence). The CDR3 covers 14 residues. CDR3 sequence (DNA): TGTGCCAGCAGCCCGGGACTAGCGGGGTACGAGCAGTACTTC. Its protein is CASSPGLAGYEQYF.

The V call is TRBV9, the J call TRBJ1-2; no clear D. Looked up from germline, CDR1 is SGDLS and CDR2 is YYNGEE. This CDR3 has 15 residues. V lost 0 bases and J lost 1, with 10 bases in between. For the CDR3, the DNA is TGTGCCAGCAGCGTAGGGGCAGGAATTAACTATGGCTACACCTTC. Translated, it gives CASSVGAGINYGYTF.

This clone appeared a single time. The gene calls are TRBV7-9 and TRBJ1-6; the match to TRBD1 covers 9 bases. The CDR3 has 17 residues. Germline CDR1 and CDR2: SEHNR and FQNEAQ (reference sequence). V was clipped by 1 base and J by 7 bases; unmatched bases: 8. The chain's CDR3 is CASSLGTGVLLNSPLHF. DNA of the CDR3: TGTGCCAGCAGCTTAGGGACAGGGGTCTTACTCAATTCACCCCTCCACTTT.

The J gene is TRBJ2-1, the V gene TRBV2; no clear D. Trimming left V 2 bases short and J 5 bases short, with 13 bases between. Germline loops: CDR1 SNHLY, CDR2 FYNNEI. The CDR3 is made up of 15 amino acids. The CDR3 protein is CASSELASRDNEQFF. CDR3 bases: TGTGCCAGCAGTGAACTGGCGTCCCGGGACAATGAGCAGTTCTTC. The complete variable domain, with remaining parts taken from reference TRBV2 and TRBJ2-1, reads EPEVTQTPSHQVTQMGQEVILRCVPISNHLYFYWYRQILGQKVEFLVSFYNNEISEKSEIFDDQFSVERPDGSNFTLKIRSTKLEDSAMYFCASSELASRDNEQFFGPGTRLTVL.

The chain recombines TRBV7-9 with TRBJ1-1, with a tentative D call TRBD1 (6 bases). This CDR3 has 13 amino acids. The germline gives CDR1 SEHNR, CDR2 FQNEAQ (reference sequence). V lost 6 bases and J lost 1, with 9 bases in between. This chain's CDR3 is CASRTTGNTEAFF. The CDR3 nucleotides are TGTGCCAGCAGGACGACAGGGAACACTGAAGCTTTCTTT.

The CDR3 loop reads CASAPQGPYNEQFF. CDR3 nucleotide sequence: TGTGCTAGTGCCCCGCAGGGTCCCTACAATGAGCAGTTCTTC. This chain links TRBV12-5 with TRBJ2-1; tentative D call: TRBD1 (5 bases). The V and J ends lost 7 bases and 2 bases respectively, with 12 bases between them. CDR3 length: 14 residues. The germline V gene encodes CDR1 LGHNT and CDR2 FRNRAP.

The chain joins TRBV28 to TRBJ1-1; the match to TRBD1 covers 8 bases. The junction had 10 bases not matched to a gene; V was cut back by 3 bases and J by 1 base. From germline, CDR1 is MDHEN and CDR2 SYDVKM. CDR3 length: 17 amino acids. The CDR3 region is CASSFYQYGTGNTEAFF. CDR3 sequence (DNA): TGTGCCAGCAGTTTTTACCAATATGGGACAGGGAACACTGAAGCTTTCTTT.

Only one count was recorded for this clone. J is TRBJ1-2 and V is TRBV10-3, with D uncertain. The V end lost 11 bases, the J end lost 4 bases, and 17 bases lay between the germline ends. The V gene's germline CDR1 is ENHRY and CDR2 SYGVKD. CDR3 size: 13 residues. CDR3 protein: CASGAVELYGYTF. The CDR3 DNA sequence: TGTGCCTCCGGAGCAGTCGAACTCTATGGCTACACCTTC.

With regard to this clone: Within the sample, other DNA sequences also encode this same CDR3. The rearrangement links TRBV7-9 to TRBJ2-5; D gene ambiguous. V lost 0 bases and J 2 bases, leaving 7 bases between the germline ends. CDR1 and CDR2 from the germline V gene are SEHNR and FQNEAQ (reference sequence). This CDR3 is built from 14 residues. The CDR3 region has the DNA TGTGCCAGCAGCTTAGCCCAGTTACAAGAGACCCAGTACTTC. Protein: CASSLAQLQETQYF.

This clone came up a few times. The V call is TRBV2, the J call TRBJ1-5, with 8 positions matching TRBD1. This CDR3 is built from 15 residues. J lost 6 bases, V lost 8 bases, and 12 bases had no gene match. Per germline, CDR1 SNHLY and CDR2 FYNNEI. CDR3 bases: TGTGCCAGCCTAGGGTCCAGGGGGCGCATTCAGCCCCAGCATTTT. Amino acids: CASLGSRGRIQPQHF.

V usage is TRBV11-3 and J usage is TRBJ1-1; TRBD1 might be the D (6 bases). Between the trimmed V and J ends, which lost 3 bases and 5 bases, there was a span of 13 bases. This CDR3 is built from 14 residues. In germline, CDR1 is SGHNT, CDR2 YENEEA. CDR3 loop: CASSLGGAGTEAFF. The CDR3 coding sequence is TGTGCCAGCAGCTTGGGGGGCGCGGGTACTGAAGCTTTCTTT.

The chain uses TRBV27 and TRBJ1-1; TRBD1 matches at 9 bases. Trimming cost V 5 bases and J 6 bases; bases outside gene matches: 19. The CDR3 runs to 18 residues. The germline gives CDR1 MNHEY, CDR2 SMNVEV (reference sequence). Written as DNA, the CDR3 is TGTGCCAGCAGTCCTATCGGGACAGGGAAGGTTATGTGGGCTGAAGCTTTCTTT. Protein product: CASSPIGTGKVMWAEAFF.

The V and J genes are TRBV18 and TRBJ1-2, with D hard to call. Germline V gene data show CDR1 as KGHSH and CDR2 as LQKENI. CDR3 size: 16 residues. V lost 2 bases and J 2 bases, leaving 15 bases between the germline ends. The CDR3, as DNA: TGTGCCAGCTCACCAAAGGTTAAGCACGGAAACTATGGCTACACCTTC. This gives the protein CASSPKVKHGNYGYTF. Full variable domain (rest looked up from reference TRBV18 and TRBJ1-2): NAGVMQNPRHLVRRRGQEARLRCSPMKGHSHVYWYRQLPEEGLKFMVYLQKENIIDESGMPKERFSAEFPKEGPSILRIQQVVRGDSAAYFCASSPKVKHGNYGYTFGSGTRLTVV.

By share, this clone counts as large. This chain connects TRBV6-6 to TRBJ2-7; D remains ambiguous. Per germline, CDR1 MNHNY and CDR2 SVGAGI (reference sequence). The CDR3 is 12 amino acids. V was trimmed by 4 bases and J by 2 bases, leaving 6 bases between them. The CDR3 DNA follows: TGTGCCAGCAGTTCTCGCCCCTACGAGCAGTACTTC. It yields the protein CASSSRPYEQYF.

The CDR3 protein is CASSQVSLRGTTYEQYF. The CDR3 DNA reads as TGCGCCAGCAGCCAAGTCTCGCTCAGGGGGACTACCTACGAGCAGTACTTC. The chain links TRBV4-1 to TRBJ2-7; D may be TRBD1 or TRBD2 (7 bases each). The CDR3 consists of 17 residues. The V and J ends lost 1 base and 2 bases respectively, with 18 bases between them. From germline, CDR1 is MGHRA and CDR2 YSYEKL.

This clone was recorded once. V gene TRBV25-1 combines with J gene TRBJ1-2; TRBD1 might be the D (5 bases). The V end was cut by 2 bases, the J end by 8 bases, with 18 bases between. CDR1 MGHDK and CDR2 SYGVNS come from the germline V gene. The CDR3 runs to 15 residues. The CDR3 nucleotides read TGTGCCAGCAGTGAAGGTGTTTGGGCAGGGCACGGCTACACCTTC. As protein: CASSEGVWAGHGYTF.

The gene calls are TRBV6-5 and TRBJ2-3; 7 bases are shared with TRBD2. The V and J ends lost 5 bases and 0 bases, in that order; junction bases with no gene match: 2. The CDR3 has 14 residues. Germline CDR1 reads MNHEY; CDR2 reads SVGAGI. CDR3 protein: CASSPSGSTDTQYF. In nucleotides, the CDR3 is TGTGCCAGCAGTCCTAGCGGAAGCACAGATACGCAGTATTTT.

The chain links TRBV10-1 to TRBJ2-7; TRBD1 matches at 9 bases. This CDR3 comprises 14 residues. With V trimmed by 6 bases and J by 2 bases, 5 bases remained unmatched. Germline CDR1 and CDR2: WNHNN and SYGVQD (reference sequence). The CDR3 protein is CASSPGDRAYEQYF. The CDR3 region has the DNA TGCGCCAGCAGCCCAGGGGACAGGGCCTACGAGCAGTACTTC.

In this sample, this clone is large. CDR3 protein: CASSSRENTEAFF. The CDR3 DNA sequence: TGTGCCAGCAGCAGCAGGGAGAACACTGAAGCTTTCTTT. This chain connects TRBV6-6 to TRBJ1-1; D is possibly TRBD1 (5 bases). V lost 6 bases and J lost 1, with 9 bases in between. Germline V CDR1 and CDR2: MNHNY, SVGAGI (reference sequence). This CDR3 contains 13 residues.

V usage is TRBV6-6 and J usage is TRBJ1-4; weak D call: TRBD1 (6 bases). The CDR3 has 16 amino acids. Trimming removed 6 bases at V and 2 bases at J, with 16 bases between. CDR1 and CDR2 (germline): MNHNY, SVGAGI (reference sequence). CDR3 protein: CASSDGRGATNEKLFF. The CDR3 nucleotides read TGTGCCAGCAGCGACGGACGGGGGGCCACTAATGAAAAACTGTTTTTT.

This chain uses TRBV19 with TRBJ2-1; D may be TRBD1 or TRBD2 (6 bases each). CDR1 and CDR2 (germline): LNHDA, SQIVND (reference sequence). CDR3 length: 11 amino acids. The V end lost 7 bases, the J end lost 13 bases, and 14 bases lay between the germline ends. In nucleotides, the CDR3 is TGTGCCAGTACCCTCGGGGGCGCACAGTTCTTC. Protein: CASTLGGAQFF.

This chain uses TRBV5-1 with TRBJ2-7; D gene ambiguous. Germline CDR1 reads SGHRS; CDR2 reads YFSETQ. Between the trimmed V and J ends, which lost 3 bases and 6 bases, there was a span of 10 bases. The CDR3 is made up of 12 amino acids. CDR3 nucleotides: TGCGCCAGCAGCTCGGCCAACGGCGAGCAGTACTTC. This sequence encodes CASSSANGEQYF.